A selection of T cell receptor beta chains follows, all from one sample in a study of T cell repertoires in cytomegalovirus infection. Each CDR3 protein is one row after TCRdb ran MiXCR on the reads. Of roughly 760,000 distinct CDR3 sequences listed, less than 40% are singletons. What was sequenced was PBMCs. All receptors derive from a human donor in good health (CMV status not recorded). Some clones in this sample may be carry-over from other donors' samples. The CDR3 runs from the conserved cysteine through the conserved F or W. D genes are given only for firm matches. Size is omitted from some rows. Given values are once, few, many or a class for expanded clones.

D gene,J gene,V gene,clone size,CDR3 length,CDR3 protein,CDR3 DNA
-,TRBJ2-7,TRBV12-3/TRBV12-4,-,15,CASSLDDWGPYEQYF,TGTGCCAGCAGTTTAGACGACTGGGGCCCCTACGAGCAGTACTTC
-,TRBJ2-3,TRBV7-4,-,17,CASSPWDTLTSTDTQYF,TGTGCCAGCAGCCCCTGGGACACCCTGACTAGCACAGATACGCAGTATTTT
TRBD2,TRBJ2-3,TRBV7-7,few,15,CASSLGTSESDTQYF,TGTGCTAGCAGCTTAGGAACTAGCGAATCAGATACGCAGTATTTT
TRBD1,TRBJ1-2,TRBV7-3,once,14,CASSLGETGDGYTF,TGTGCCAGCAGCTTAGGCGAGACAGGGGACGGCTACACCTTC
-,TRBJ1-3,TRBV19,-,15,CASSQRESSGNTIYF,TGTGCCAGTAGTCAACGGGAGAGCTCTGGAAACACCATATATTTT
-,TRBJ1-1,TRBV28,-,17,CASRPPPFAGMNTEAFF,TGTGCCAGCAGGCCACCTCCTTTTGCGGGGATGAACACTGAAGCTTTCTTT
TRBD1,TRBJ2-7,TRBV7-2,many,16,CASSSRTGFSMGEQYF,TGTGCCAGCAGCTCTCGGACAGGTTTTAGCATGGGCGAGCAGTACTTC
TRBD2,TRBJ2-1,TRBV12-3/TRBV12-4,few,14,CASSPGGDYNEQFF,TGTGCCAGCAGTCCCGGGGGGGACTACAATGAGCAGTTCTTC
TRBD2,TRBJ2-7,TRBV3-1,-,14,CASSQAGLAGGQYF,TGTGCCAGCAGCCAAGCGGGACTAGCGGGAGGGCAGTACTTC
TRBD2,TRBJ2-3,TRBV11-2,few,19,CASSYRSRTSGGRTDTQYF,TGTGCCAGCAGCTACAGATCCAGAACTAGCGGGGGGCGCACAGATACGCAGTATTTT
TRBD2,TRBJ2-1,TRBV12-3/TRBV12-4,few,15,CASTVSSGSRNEQFF,TGTGCCAGCACCGTATCTAGCGGGAGTCGGAATGAGCAGTTCTTC
TRBD2,TRBJ2-2,TRBV12-3/TRBV12-4,-,16,CASSLSSGGADGELFF,TGTGCCAGCAGTTTATCTAGCGGGGGGGCCGATGGGGAGCTGTTTTTT
-,TRBJ1-5,TRBV11-3,few,13,CASTRGRHQPQHF,TGTGCCAGCACCCGGGGACGGCATCAGCCCCAGCATTTT
-,TRBJ2-7,TRBV6-5,-,14,CASSYSARGYEQYF,TGTGCCAGCAGTTACTCGGCCAGGGGCTACGAGCAGTACTTC
TRBD2,TRBJ2-1,TRBV7-2,many,14,CASLLAGGFNEQFF,TGTGCCAGTCTGCTAGCGGGAGGTTTCAATGAGCAGTTCTTC
TRBD1,TRBJ1-1,TRBV5-6,-,15,CASSARQGRITEAFF,TGTGCCAGCAGCGCACGACAGGGGAGAATCACTGAAGCTTTCTTT
-,TRBJ2-5,TRBV27,-,12,CASGYWGETQYF,TGTGCCAGCGGCTATTGGGGTGAGACCCAGTACTTC
-,TRBJ1-6,TRBV6-6,few,17,CASSPTAGSSYNSPLHF,TGTGCCAGCAGTCCCACCGCGGGGAGCTCCTATAATTCACCCCTCCACTTT
TRBD1,TRBJ2-1,TRBV7-9,-,16,CASSLTLGQGVDEQFF,TGTGCCAGCAGCCTTACCCTGGGACAGGGCGTCGATGAGCAGTTCTTC
-,TRBJ2-3,TRBV6-1,-,14,CASSEDPGTDTQYF,TGTGCCAGCAGTGAAGACCCGGGGACAGATACGCAGTATTTT